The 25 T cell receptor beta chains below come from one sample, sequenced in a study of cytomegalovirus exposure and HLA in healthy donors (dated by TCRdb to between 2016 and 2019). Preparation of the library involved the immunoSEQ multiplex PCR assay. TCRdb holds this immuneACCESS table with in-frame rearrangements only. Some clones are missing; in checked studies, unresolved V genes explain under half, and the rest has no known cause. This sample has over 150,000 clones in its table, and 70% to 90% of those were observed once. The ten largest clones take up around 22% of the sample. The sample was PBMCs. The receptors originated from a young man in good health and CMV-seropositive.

Here the CDR3 DNA reads TGCGCCAGCAGCCAAGCGGGCCAAACAGGGGGCGCGCGGTACTACGAGCAGTACTTC. It specifies CASSQAGQTGGARYYEQYF. V gene TRBV4-1 combines with J gene TRBJ2-7; 9 bases fit TRBD1. The CDR3 length is 19 residues. CDR1 MGHRA and CDR2 YSYEKL come from the germline V gene. The ends lost 1 base at V and 3 bases at J; junction bases unmatched: 16.

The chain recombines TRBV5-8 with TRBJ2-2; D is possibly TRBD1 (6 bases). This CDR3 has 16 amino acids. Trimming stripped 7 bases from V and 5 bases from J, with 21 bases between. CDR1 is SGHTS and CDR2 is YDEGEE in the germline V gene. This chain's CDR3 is CASARSYRVGTGELFF. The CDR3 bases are TGTGCCAGCGCTCGATCTTACAGGGTCGGAACCGGGGAGCTGTTTTTT.

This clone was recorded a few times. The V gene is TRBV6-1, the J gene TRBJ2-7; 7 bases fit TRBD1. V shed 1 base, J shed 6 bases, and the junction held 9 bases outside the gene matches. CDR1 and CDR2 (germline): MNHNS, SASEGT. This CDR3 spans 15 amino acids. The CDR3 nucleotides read TGTGCCAGCAGTGAAGAGGTAGGGGGCTCGTGCGAGCAGTACTTC. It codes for CASSEEVGGSCEQYF.

Written as DNA, the CDR3 is TGTGCCAGCTCACCCCCCGGAGTAGCGGGGGGGGAGACCCAGTACTTC. The encoded protein is CASSPPGVAGGETQYF. This chain joins TRBV18 and TRBJ2-5; 11 nucleotides align to TRBD2. The trim removed 3 bases at V and 5 bases at J, leaving 8 bases unmatched. This CDR3 is 16 amino acids long. Germline V gene data show CDR1 as KGHSH and CDR2 as LQKENI.

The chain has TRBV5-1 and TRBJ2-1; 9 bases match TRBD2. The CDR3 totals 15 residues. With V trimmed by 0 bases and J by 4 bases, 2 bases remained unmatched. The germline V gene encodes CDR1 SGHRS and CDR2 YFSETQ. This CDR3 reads CASSLGSGGYNEQFF. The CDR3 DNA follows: TGCGCCAGCAGCTTGGGTAGCGGGGGATACAATGAGCAGTTCTTC.

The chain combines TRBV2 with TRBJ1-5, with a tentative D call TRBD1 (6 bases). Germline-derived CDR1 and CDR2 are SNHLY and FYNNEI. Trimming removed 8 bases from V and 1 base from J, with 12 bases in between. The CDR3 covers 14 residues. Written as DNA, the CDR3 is TGTGCCAGCGGGAGGGGGACGAGCAATCAGCCCCAGCATTTT. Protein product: CASGRGTSNQPQHF.

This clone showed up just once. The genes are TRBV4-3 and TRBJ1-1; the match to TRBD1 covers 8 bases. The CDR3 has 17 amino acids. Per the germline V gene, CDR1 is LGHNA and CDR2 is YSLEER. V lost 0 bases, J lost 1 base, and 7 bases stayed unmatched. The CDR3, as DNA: TGCGCCAGCAGCCAAGAGTTCGGGACAGGACCGAACACTGAAGCTTTCTTT. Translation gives CASSQEFGTGPNTEAFF.

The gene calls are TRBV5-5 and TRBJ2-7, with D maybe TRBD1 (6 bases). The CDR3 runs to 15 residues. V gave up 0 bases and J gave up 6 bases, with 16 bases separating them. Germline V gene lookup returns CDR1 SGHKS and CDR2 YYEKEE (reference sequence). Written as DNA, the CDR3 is TGTGCCAGCAGCTTGGCATCAGGGGCTGAGCGCGAGCAGTACTTC. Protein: CASSLASGAEREQYF.

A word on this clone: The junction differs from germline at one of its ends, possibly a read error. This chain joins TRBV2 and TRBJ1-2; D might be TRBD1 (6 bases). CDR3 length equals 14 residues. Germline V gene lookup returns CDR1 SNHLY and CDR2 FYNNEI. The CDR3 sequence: CASSGQPLNYGYTF. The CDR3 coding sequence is TGTGCCAGTAGTGGACAGCCCCTTAACTATGGCTACACCTTC.

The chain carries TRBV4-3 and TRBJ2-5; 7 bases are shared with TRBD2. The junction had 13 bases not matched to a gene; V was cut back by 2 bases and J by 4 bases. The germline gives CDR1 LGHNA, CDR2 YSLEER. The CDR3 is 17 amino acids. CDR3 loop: CASSQWARGTGRETQYF. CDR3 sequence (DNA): TGCGCCAGCAGCCAATGGGCGCGGGGGACGGGGCGAGAGACCCAGTACTTC.

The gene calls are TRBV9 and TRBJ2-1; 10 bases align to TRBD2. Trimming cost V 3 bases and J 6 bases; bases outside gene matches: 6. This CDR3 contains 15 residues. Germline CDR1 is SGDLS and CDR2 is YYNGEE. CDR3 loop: CASSGTPSGSNEQFF. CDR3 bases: TGTGCCAGCAGCGGAACGCCTAGCGGGAGCAATGAGCAGTTCTTC.

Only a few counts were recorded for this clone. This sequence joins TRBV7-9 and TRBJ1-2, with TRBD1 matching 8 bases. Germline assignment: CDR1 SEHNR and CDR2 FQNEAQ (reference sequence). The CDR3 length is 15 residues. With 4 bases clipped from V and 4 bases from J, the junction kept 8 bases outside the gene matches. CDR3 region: CASSWAPQGGYGYTF. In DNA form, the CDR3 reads TGTGCCAGCAGCTGGGCGCCACAGGGGGGCTATGGCTACACCTTC.

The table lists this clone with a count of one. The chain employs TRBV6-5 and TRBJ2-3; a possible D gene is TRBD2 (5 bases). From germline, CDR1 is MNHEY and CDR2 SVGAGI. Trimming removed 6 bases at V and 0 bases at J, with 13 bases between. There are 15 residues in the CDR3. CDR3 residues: CASSPEGGSTDTQYF. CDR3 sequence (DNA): TGTGCCAGCAGCCCAGAGGGCGGGAGCACAGATACGCAGTATTTT.

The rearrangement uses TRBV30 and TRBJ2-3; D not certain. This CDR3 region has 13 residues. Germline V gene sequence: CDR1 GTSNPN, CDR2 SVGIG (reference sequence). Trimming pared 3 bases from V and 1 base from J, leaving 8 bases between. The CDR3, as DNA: TGTGCCTGGAGCGGGTTGGGCACAGATACGCAGTATTTT. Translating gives CAWSGLGTDTQYF.

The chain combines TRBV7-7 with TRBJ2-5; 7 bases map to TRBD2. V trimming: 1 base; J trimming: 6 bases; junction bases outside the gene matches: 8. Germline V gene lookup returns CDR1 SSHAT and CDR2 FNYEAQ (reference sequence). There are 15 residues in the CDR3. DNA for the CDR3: TGTGCCAGCAGCTTAGGCAGGGAGGGATGGAAGACCCAGTACTTC. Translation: CASSLGREGWKTQYF.

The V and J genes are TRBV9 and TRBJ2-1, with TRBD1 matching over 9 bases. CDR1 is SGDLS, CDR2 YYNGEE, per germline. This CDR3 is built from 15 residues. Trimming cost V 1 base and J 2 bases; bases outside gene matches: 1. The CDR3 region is CASSVRTGAYNEQFF. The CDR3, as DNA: TGTGCCAGCAGCGTAAGGACAGGGGCCTACAATGAGCAGTTCTTC.

Written as DNA, the CDR3 is TGTGCCTGGGCATCTAGCGGGAGGACCCACGAGCAGTACTTC. This encodes CAWASSGRTHEQYF. The rearrangement joins TRBV30 to TRBJ2-7, with TRBD2 matching 11 bases. The CDR3 contains 14 residues. The germline V gene has CDR1 GTSNPN and CDR2 SVGIG (reference sequence). The trim removed 5 bases at V and 5 bases at J, leaving 8 bases unmatched.

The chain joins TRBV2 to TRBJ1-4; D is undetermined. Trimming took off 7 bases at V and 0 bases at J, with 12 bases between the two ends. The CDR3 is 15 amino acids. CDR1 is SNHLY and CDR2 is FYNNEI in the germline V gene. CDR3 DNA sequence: TGTGCCAGCACCAACACAGAGACAACTAATGAAAAACTGTTTTTT. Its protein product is CASTNTETTNEKLFF.

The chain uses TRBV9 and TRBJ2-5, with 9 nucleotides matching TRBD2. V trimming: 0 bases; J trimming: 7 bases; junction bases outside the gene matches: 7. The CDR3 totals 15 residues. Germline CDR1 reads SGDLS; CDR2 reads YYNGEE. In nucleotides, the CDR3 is TGTGCCAGCAGCGTAGGCGGGGGGGACCGAGCGACCCAGTACTTC. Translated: CASSVGGGDRATQYF.

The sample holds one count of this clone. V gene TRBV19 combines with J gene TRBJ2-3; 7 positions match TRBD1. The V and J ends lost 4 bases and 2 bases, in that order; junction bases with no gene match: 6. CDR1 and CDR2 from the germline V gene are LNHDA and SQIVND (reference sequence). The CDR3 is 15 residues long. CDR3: CASSSRQGITDTQYF. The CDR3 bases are TGTGCCAGTAGTAGTCGACAGGGCATCACAGATACGCAGTATTTT.

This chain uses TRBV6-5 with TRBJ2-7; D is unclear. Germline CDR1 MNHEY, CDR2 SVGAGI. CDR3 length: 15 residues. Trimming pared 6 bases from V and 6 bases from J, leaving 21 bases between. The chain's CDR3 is CASRLETAATGEQYF. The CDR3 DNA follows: TGTGCCAGCAGATTAGAAACCGCCGCTACTGGCGAGCAGTACTTC.

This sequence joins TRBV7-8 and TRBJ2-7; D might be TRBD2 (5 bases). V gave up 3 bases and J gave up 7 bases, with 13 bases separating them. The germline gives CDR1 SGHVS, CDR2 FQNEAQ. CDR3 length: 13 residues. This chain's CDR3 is CASSLPPPGEQYF. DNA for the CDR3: TGTGCCAGCAGCTTGCCTCCCCCGGGGGAGCAGTACTTC.

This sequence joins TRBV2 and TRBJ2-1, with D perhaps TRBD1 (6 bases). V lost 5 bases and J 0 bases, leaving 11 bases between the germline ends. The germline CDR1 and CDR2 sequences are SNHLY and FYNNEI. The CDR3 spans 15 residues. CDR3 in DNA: TGTGCCAGCAGTTACCAGGGGAGCTCCTACAATGAGCAGTTCTTC. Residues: CASSYQGSSYNEQFF.

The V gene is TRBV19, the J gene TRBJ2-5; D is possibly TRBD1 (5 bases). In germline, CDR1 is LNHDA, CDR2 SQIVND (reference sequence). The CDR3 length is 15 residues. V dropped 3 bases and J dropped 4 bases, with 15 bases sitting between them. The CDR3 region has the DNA TGTGCCAGTAGTATGGGCAGGGTAACGGCAGAGACCCAGTACTTC. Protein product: CASSMGRVTAETQYF.

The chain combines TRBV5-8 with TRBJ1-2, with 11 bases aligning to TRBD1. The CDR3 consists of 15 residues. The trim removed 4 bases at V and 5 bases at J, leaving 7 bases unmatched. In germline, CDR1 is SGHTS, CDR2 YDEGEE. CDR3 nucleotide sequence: TGTGCCAGCAGCCCGCTGGACAGGGGGCATTATGGCTACACCTTC. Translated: CASSPLDRGHYGYTF.